Below, one T cell receptor beta chain is given with its context. Its cognate antigen is unknown. This specimen belongs to a study of T cells after yellow fever vaccination. Study-wide points: Re-detected after boosting: most primary clones, almost 97% of CD4 and 80% to 90% of CD8. The secondary T-cell response peaked on day 5, not day 15, but was weaker. In FACS-sorted repertoires, abundant clonotypes from the bulk population could appear as contaminants.

In making TCR cDNA, 5'RACE template switching added a universal primer site and UMIs to it. TCRdb recomputed calls from the 5' RACE reads with MiXCR, one row per CDR3 protein. The sample consists of 100,000 to 150,000 distinct CDR3 sequences, 8.9% of them appearing once. V was trimmed by 3 bases and J by 6 bases, leaving 14 bases between them. Germline assignment: CDR1 DFQATT and CDR2 SNEGSKA (reference sequence). CDR3 length: 14 amino acids. The sample here was CD8+ T cells sorted from PBMCs, taken on the day of the yellow fever booster vaccination. The sequence was collected from a man aged 18 to 29 who received the YFV17D yellow fever vaccine. The chain is built from TRBV20-1 and TRBJ2-2; perhaps TRBD2 as D (6 bases). The CDR3 DNA reads TGCAGTGCTAGCGCGCGCGGGGAGGCCGGGGAGCTGTTTTTT. It is translated as CSASARGEAGELFF.